Listed here are 13 T cell receptor beta chains from one sample, sequenced in a study of cytomegalovirus exposure and HLA in healthy donors. Sequencing used immunoSEQ multiplex PCR; TCRdb keeps in-frame clones, though not all of them. In the table there are about 190,000 clones, approximately 85% of which are singletons. Sample: PBMCs. Receptors originate from a woman younger than 30 in good health and CMV-seronegative.

This clone is a singleton in its sample. This chain connects TRBV5-1 to TRBJ1-2; possibly TRBD1 for D (6 bases). The CDR3 has 14 amino acids. Looked up from germline, CDR1 is SGHRS and CDR2 is YFSETQ. Between the trimmed V and J ends, which lost 0 bases and 7 bases, there was a span of 13 bases. The CDR3 protein is CASSLEAGAGGYTF. The CDR3 DNA is TGCGCCAGCAGCTTGGAGGCGGGGGCGGGTGGCTACACCTTC.

The chain links TRBV19 to TRBJ1-5; possibly TRBD1 for D (6 bases). The CDR3 has 15 amino acids. Germline V CDR1 and CDR2: LNHDA, SQIVND (reference sequence). Trimming cost V 4 bases and J 6 bases, with 16 bases left between them. CDR3 DNA sequence: TGTGCCAGTAGTAAGGAAGGGGGGGCCCGTCAGCCCCAGCATTTT. Translating it yields CASSKEGGARQPQHF.

The chain employs TRBV6-6 and TRBJ1-6, with TRBD1 matching 9 bases. V gave up 7 bases and J gave up 6 bases; unmatched junction bases: 7. The CDR3 sequence is 15 residues long. CDR1 is MNHNY, CDR2 SVGAGI, per germline (reference sequence). CDR3 nucleotides: TGTGCCAGCAACTTTCAGGGACAGGGTAATTCACCCCTCCACTTT. Its protein is CASNFQGQGNSPLHF.

This clone came up a few times. The J gene is TRBJ2-2, the V gene TRBV18; TRBD1 matches 8 bases. The ends lost 6 bases at V and 6 bases at J; junction bases unmatched: 6. Germline CDR1 and CDR2: KGHSH and LQKENI. The CDR3 has 14 residues. CDR3 DNA sequence: TGTGCCAGCTCCCTGGACAGGGTGGCCGGGGAGCTGTTTTTT. Translation gives CASSLDRVAGELFF.

The chain has TRBV11-2 and TRBJ2-5; no definite D call. CDR3 length equals 13 residues. Trimming pared 1 base from V and 2 bases from J, leaving 5 bases between. Germline V gives CDR1 SGHAT, CDR2 FQNNGV. In DNA, the CDR3 is TGTGCCAGCAGCTTAGGAGAACAAGAGACCCAGTACTTC. Translated, it gives CASSLGEQETQYF. Combining the CDR3 with reference TRBV11-2 and TRBJ2-5 gives the whole variable domain EAGVAQSPRYKIIEKRQSVAFWCNPISGHATLYWYQQILGQGPKLLIQFQNNGVVDDSQLPKDRFSAERLKGVDSTLKIQPAKLEDSAVYLCASSLGEQETQYFGPGTRLLVL.

The chain uses TRBV18 and TRBJ2-1; D is perhaps TRBD1 (6 bases). CDR3 length: 14 residues. Germline values: CDR1 KGHSH, CDR2 LQKENI. V was cut by 2 bases and J by 8 bases, with 13 bases left in between. The CDR3 reads CASSPWTVSDEQFF. The CDR3 DNA is TGTGCCAGCTCACCATGGACAGTTTCGGATGAGCAGTTCTTC.

In its sample, this clone was seen once. The chain joins TRBV2 to TRBJ2-5; TRBD1 agrees at 8 bases. The V segment lost 4 bases and the J segment 2 bases; nucleotides outside the gene matches: 12. This CDR3 has 17 residues. Germline CDR1 is SNHLY and CDR2 is FYNNEI. CDR3 amino acids: CASSGGTGGRRQETQYF. Here the CDR3 DNA reads TGTGCCAGCAGTGGGGGGACAGGAGGGAGGAGACAAGAGACCCAGTACTTC.

The chain combines TRBV7-9 with TRBJ2-7; 10 nucleotides align to TRBD2. CDR3 length equals 12 residues. With 5 bases clipped from V and 7 bases from J, the junction kept 2 bases outside the gene matches. Germline lookup yields CDR1 SEHNR and CDR2 FQNEAQ (reference sequence). CDR3 sequence: CASSRTSGEQYF. CDR3 in DNA: TGTGCCAGCAGCCGGACTAGCGGAGAGCAGTACTTC.

The chain uses TRBV7-6 and TRBJ1-1; 10 nucleotides line up with TRBD1. The germline V gene has CDR1 SGHVS and CDR2 FNYEAQ. The CDR3 has 18 amino acids. Trimming took 4 bases from V and 1 from J; bases not matched to a gene: 12. The CDR3 loop reads CASSSSRLRQGANTEAFF. CDR3 sequence (DNA): TGTGCCAGCAGCTCCTCGAGACTGAGACAGGGGGCGAACACTGAAGCTTTCTTT. The full variable domain, its missing parts supplied by reference TRBV7-6 and TRBJ1-1, is GAGVSQSPRYKVTKRGQDVALRCDPISGHVSLYWYRQALGQGPEFLTYFNYEAQQDKSGLPNDRFSAERPEGSISTLTIQRTEQRDSAMYRCASSSSRLRQGANTEAFFGQGTRLTVV.

The rearrangement links TRBV12-5 to TRBJ1-5; D may be TRBD1 (5 bases). V dropped 6 bases and J dropped 2 bases, with 14 bases sitting between them. The CDR3 contains 15 residues. The germline V gene has CDR1 LGHNT and CDR2 FRNRAP. The CDR3 region is CASGPKGLGNQPQHF. CDR3 DNA: TGTGCTAGTGGCCCGAAGGGACTTGGCAATCAGCCCCAGCATTTT.

The chain recombines TRBV10-2 with TRBJ2-5, with D maybe TRBD2 (7 bases). The CDR3 runs 15 residues. V was shortened by 3 bases and J by 5 bases, with 16 bases between the two germline ends. Germline CDR1 and CDR2: WSHSY and SAAADI. CDR3 in amino acids: CASSEIRGAGETQYF. DNA for the CDR3: TGCGCCAGCAGTGAAATTCGGGGGGCAGGGGAGACCCAGTACTTC.

V gene TRBV14 combines with J gene TRBJ2-3; 9 bases line up with TRBD1. The CDR3 is 16 amino acids. Germline V gives CDR1 SGHDN, CDR2 FVKESK. V gave up 2 bases and J gave up 2 bases; unmatched junction bases: 5. The CDR3 loop is CASSQFRDRVTDTQYF. Here the CDR3 DNA reads TGTGCCAGCAGCCAATTCCGGGACAGGGTCACAGATACGCAGTATTTT.

The genes are TRBV5-4 and TRBJ2-3, with 7 positions matching TRBD2. This CDR3 is 14 amino acids long. V lost 4 bases and J lost 3; bases outside the gene matches: 5. CDR1 is SGHNT and CDR2 is YYREEE in the germline V gene (reference sequence). CDR3 DNA: TGTGCCAGCAGCAGGGGACTAAGTACAGATACGCAGTATTTT. The encoded protein is CASSRGLSTDTQYF.